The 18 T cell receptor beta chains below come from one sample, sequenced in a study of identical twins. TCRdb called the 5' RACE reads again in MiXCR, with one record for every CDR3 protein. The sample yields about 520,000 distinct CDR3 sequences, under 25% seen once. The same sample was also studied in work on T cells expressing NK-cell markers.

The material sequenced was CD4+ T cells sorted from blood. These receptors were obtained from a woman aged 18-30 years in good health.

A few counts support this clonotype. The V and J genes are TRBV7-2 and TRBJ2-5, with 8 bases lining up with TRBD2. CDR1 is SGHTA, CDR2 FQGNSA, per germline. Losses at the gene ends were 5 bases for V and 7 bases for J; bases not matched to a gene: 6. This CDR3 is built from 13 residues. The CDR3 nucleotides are TGTGCCAGCAGCGAGGGACTAGATCGGACCCAGTACTTC. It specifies CASSEGLDRTQYF.

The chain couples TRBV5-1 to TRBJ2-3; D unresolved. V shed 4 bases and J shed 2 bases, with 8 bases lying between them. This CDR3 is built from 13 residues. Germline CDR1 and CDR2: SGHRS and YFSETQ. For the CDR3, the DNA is TGCGCCAGCAGCGATGAAAACACAGATACGCAGTATTTT. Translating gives CASSDENTDTQYF.

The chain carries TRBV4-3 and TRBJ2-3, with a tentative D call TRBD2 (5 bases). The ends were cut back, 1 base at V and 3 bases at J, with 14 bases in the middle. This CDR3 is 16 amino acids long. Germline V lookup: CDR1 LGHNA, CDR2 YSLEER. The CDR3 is CASSQGYSEPTDTQYF. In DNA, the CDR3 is TGCGCCAGCAGCCAAGGATATAGCGAGCCAACAGATACGCAGTATTTT.

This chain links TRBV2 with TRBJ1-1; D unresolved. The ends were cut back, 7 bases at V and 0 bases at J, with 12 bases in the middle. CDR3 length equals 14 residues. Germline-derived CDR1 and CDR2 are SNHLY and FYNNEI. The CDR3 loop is CASTPTPMNTEAFF. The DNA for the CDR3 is TGTGCCAGCACACCGACTCCCATGAACACTGAAGCTTTCTTT.

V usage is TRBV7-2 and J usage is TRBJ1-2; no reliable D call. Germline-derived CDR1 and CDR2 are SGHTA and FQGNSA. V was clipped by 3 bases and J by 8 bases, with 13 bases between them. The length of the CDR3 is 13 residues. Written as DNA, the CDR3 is TGTGCCAGCAGCTTTTCGGGTGAAGTGGGCTACACCTTC. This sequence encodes CASSFSGEVGYTF.

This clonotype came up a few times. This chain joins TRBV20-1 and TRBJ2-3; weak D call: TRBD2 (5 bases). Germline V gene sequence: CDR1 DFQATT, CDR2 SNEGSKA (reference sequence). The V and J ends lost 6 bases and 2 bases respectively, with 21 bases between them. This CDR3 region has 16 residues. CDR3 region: CSAIGVSGRPTDTQYF. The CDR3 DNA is TGCAGTGCCATCGGCGTCTCTGGGAGACCCACAGATACGCAGTATTTT.

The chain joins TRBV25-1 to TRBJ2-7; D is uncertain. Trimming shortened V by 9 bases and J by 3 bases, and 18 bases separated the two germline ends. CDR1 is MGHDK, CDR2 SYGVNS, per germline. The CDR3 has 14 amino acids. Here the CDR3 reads CASRPRRLVYEQYF. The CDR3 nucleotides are TGTGCCAGTCGACCCCGCCGGCTGGTCTACGAGCAGTACTTC.

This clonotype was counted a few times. Here the CDR3 reads CASRDPTDTQYF. CDR3 DNA sequence: TGTGCCAGCAGAGACCCCACAGATACGCAGTATTTT. V is TRBV6-2 or TRBV6-3 and J is TRBJ2-3; no clear D. The V end lost 6 bases, the J end lost 2 bases, and 6 bases lay between the germline ends. Per germline, CDR1 MNHEY and CDR2 SVGEGT. CDR3 size: 12 residues.

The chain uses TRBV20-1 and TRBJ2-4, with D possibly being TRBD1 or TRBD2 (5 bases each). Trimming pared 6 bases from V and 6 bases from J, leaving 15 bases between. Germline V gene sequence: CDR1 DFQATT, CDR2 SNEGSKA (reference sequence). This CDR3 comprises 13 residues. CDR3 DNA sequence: TGCAGTGCAACCAGGGACCCCCCAAACATTCAGTACTTC. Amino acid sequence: CSATRDPPNIQYF.

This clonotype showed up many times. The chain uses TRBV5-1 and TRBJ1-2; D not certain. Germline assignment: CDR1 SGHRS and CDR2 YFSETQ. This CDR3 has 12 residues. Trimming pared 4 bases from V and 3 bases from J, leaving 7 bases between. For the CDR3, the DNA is TGCGCCAGCAGCGGCAGCCACTATGGCTACACCTTC. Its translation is CASSGSHYGYTF.

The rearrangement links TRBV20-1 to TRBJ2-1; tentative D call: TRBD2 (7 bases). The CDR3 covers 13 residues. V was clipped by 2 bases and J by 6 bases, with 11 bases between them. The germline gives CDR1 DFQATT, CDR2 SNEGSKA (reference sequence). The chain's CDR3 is CSARRRGLNEQFF. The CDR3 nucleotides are TGCAGTGCTAGACGGCGGGGGCTCAATGAGCAGTTCTTC.

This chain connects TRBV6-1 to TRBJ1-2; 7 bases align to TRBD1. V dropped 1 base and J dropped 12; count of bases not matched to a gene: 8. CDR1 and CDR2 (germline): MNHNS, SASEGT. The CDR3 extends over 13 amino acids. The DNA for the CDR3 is TGTGCCAGCAGTGAAGGGGCAGACAGGGTCGACACCTTC. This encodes CASSEGADRVDTF.

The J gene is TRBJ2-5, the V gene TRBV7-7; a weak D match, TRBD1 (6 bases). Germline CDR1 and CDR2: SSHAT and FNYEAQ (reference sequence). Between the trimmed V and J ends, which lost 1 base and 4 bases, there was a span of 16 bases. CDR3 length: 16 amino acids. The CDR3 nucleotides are TGTGCCAGCAGCTTAGAATCCCGGCAGGGGCGAGAGACCCAGTACTTC. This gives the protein CASSLESRQGRETQYF.

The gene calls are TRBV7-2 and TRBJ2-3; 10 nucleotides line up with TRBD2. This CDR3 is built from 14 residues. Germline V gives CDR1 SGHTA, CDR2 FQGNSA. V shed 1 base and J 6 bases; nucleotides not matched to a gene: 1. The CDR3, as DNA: TGTGCCAGCAGCTTAGAGCGGGGGGGGGATACGCAGTATTTT. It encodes CASSLERGGDTQYF. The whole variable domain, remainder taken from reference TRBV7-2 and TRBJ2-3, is GAGVSQSPSNKVTEKGKDVELRCDPISGHTALYWYRQSLGQGLEFLIYFQGNSAPDKSGLPSDRFSAERTGGSVSTLTIQRTQQEDSAVYLCASSLERGGDTQYFGPGTRLTVL.

CDR3 loop: CASSQSGETGELFF. The CDR3 coding sequence is TGCGCCAGCAGTCAATCAGGCGAGACCGGGGAGCTGTTTTTT. The gene calls are TRBV23-1 and TRBJ2-2; D gene ambiguous. TRBV23-1 is an ORF; its function is uncertain. The CDR3 covers 14 residues. V was trimmed by 0 bases and J by 5 bases, leaving 7 bases between them.

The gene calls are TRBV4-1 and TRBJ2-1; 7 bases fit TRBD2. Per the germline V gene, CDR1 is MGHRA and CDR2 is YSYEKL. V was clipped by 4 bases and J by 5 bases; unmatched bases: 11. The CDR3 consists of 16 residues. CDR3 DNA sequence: TGCGCCAGCAGCCGCCCCGGGGGGAGGACCAACAATGAGCAGTTCTTC. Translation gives CASSRPGGRTNNEQFF.

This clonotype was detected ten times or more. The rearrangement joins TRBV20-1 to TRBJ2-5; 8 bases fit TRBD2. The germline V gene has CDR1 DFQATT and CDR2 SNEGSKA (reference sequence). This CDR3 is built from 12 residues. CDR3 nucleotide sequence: TGCAGAGTGGCGGGAGGTTTGGAGACCCAGTACTTC. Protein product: CRVAGGLETQYF.

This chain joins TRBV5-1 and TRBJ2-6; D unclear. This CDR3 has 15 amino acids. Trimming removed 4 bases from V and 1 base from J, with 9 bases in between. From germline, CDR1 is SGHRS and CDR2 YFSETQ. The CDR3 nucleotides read TGCGCCAGCAGCATTACGCAGTCTGGGGCCAACGTCCTGACTTTC. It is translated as CASSITQSGANVLTF.